Following are 18 T cell receptor beta chains from one sample sequenced in a study of T cells in Graves' hyperthyroidism and ophthalmopathy. TCR beta CDR3 sequences were amplified from RNA transcripts. Primed by the HTBI set, a first-round RT-PCR was run on the TCR CDR3. A single record per CDR3 protein comes from TCRdb applying MiXCR to the multiplex PCR reads. The sample includes roughly 580,000 distinct CDR3 sequences, approximately 13% of them seen just once. The sequencing sample was made of blood. The receptor set was obtained from a woman aged 25-40 years with Graves' hyperthyroidism that later progressed to Graves' ophthalmopathy.

CDR3 amino acids: CASSRSWGSRETQYF. The CDR3, as DNA: TGTGCCAGCAGCCGCTCATGGGGCTCTCGAGAGACCCAGTACTTC. This chain links TRBV3-1 with TRBJ2-5; TRBD1 might be the D (5 bases). The CDR3 length is 15 residues. V shed 4 bases and J shed 4 bases, with 16 bases lying between them. Per germline, CDR1 LGHDT and CDR2 YNNKEL (reference sequence).

V is TRBV7-3 and J is TRBJ1-1; 12 bases line up with TRBD1. Trimming cost V 4 bases and J 3 bases; bases outside gene matches: 3. Germline assignment: CDR1 SGHTA and CDR2 FQGTGA. The CDR3 is 15 amino acids. CDR3 nucleotides: TGTGCCAGCAGCTCGGGACAGGGGGCGTACACTGAAGCTTTCTTT. Encoded protein: CASSSGQGAYTEAFF.

CDR3 bases: TGCAGCGTGTCCACGGGGAGCGGGGGCGAGCAGTACTTC. This translates into CSVSTGSGGEQYF. The gene calls are TRBV29-1 and TRBJ2-7, with 8 positions matching TRBD2. The length of the CDR3 is 13 residues. Trimming removed 6 bases from V and 6 bases from J; junction bases left unmatched: 10. Germline loops: CDR1 SQVTM, CDR2 ANQGSEA.

The table lists this clonotype with a few counts. The chain uses TRBV27 and TRBJ2-1, with D possibly TRBD2 on 5 matching bases. Trimming took off 5 bases at V and 7 bases at J, with 15 bases between the two ends. The CDR3 loop spans 14 amino acids. Germline loops: CDR1 MNHEY, CDR2 SMNVEV (reference sequence). The CDR3 nucleotides read TGTGCCAGCAGTCTCCTACTGAGGGAGAATGAGCAGTTCTTC. It is translated as CASSLLLRENEQFF.

At least ten counts were recorded for this clonotype. This sequence joins TRBV19 and TRBJ1-5, with D uncertain. CDR3 size: 16 residues. The V gene's germline CDR1 is LNHDA and CDR2 SQIVND (reference sequence). Trimming stripped 4 bases from V and 5 bases from J, with 18 bases between. The CDR3 is CASSRERVLVDQPQHF. CDR3 DNA: TGTGCCAGTAGTAGGGAAAGGGTTCTGGTCGATCAGCCCCAGCATTTT.

Many counts were recorded for this clonotype. The chain uses TRBV10-3 and TRBJ1-1, with D perhaps matching TRBD1 (6 bases). The CDR3 has 17 residues. Germline CDR1 ENHRY, CDR2 SYGVKD. Trimming took 3 bases from V and 7 from J, leaving 24 bases between them. CDR3 residues: CAISDREQGGFSYEAFF. The CDR3 coding sequence is TGTGCCATCAGTGATCGGGAGCAAGGGGGTTTCTCATATGAAGCTTTCTTT.

This clonotype was seen at least ten times. V and J are TRBV30 and TRBJ2-7; 8 bases match TRBD1. Germline V gene data show CDR1 as GTSNPN and CDR2 as SVGIG (reference sequence). V gave up 2 bases and J gave up 7 bases; unmatched junction bases: 7. This CDR3 is 13 amino acids long. The CDR3 loop is CAWSKDRVGEQYF. The CDR3 nucleotides read TGTGCCTGGAGTAAGGACAGGGTGGGAGAGCAGTACTTC.

With regard to this clonotype: Relative to the germline gene, one junction end is altered; a read error may explain this. This sequence joins TRBV9 and TRBJ1-2; tentative D call: TRBD1 (6 bases). CDR1 is SGDLS and CDR2 is YYNGEE in the germline V gene. This CDR3 has 15 residues. The CDR3 nucleotides read TGTTCCAGCAGCGGATCCCGTGGGGGCACCTATGGCTACACCTTC. Amino acids: CSSSGSRGGTYGYTF.

The sample holds many counts of this clonotype. This chain connects TRBV27 to TRBJ2-1; D gene ambiguous. The V end was cut by 3 bases, the J end by 2 bases, with 11 bases between. The germline gives CDR1 MNHEY, CDR2 SMNVEV (reference sequence). CDR3 size: 15 residues. CDR3 nucleotides: TGTGCCAGCAGTTTTTCCCGCGCGGCCTACAATGAGCAGTTCTTC. Amino acid sequence: CASSFSRAAYNEQFF.

The rearrangement joins TRBV30 to TRBJ2-3; 7 nucleotides align to TRBD1. The length of the CDR3 is 14 residues. With V trimmed by 5 bases and J by 1 base, 6 bases remained unmatched. CDR1 is GTSNPN and CDR2 is SVGIG in the germline V gene (reference sequence). The CDR3 here is CAWSTGLGTDTQYF. The CDR3 coding sequence is TGTGCCTGGTCGACAGGGTTGGGCACAGATACGCAGTATTTT. The complete variable domain, with remaining parts taken from reference TRBV30 and TRBJ2-3, reads SQTIHQWPATLVQPVGSPLSLECTVEGTSNPNLYWYRQAAGRGLQLLFYSVGIGQISSEVPQNLSASRPQDRQFILSSKKLLLSDSGFYLCAWSTGLGTDTQYFGPGTRLTVL.

Many counts were recorded for this clonotype. CDR3 coding DNA: TGTGCCTGGAGGTCAAGGTCAGGGAATAATTCACCCCTCCACTTT. Translating gives CAWRSRSGNNSPLHF. The V call is TRBV30, the J call TRBJ1-6, with D perhaps TRBD1 (5 bases). Germline V gene data show CDR1 as GTSNPN and CDR2 as SVGIG (reference sequence). Trimming stripped 3 bases from V and 5 bases from J, with 14 bases between. The CDR3 length is 15 residues.

The chain employs TRBV30 and TRBJ1-1; no definite D call. V was cut by 4 bases and J by 4 bases, with 7 bases left in between. CDR1 and CDR2 from the germline V gene are GTSNPN and SVGIG (reference sequence). The CDR3 length is 11 residues. In DNA form, the CDR3 reads TGTGCCTGGACCCTGGGCACTGAAGCTTTCTTT. Amino acid sequence: CAWTLGTEAFF.

This clonotype was recorded many times. The chain is built from TRBV10-3 and TRBJ2-7; 10 nucleotides line up with TRBD1. Germline CDR1 reads ENHRY; CDR2 reads SYGVKD. The CDR3 consists of 15 residues. The CDR3 here is CGISESGQGTDEQYF. Written as DNA, the CDR3 is TGTGGGATCAGTGAGTCGGGACAGGGGACTGACGAGCAGTACTTC.

A few counts support this clonotype. The V call is TRBV5-1, the J call TRBJ1-4; D not resolved. The V end was cut by 3 bases, the J end by 4 bases, with 10 bases between. The CDR3 runs to 14 residues. CDR1 and CDR2 (germline): SGHRS, YFSETQ. The DNA of the CDR3 is TGCGCCAGCAGCTCAGGACGGGATAATGAAAAACTGTTTTTT. This translates into CASSSGRDNEKLFF.

This clonotype was detected ten times or more. The rearrangement joins TRBV24-1 to TRBJ1-2, with a weak D call TRBD1 (6 bases). Deletions cut 4 bases from V and 2 bases from J, with 16 bases between. Looked up from germline, CDR1 is KGHDR and CDR2 is SFDVKD. The CDR3 runs to 16 residues. The CDR3 reads CATSDETRTANYGYTF. DNA for the CDR3: TGTGCCACCAGTGACGAGACTCGGACAGCGAACTATGGCTACACCTTC.

This clonotype was counted many times. The V and J genes are TRBV6-1 and TRBJ1-4; D uncertain. V was trimmed by 7 bases and J by 7 bases, leaving 13 bases between them. The CDR3 loop spans 13 amino acids. CDR1 MNHNS and CDR2 SASEGT come from the germline V gene. CDR3 DNA: TGTGCCAGCATCTCATACGTGGGTGAAAAACTGTTTTTT. Translating gives CASISYVGEKLFF.

This clonotype was seen at least ten times. The rearrangement joins TRBV6-1 to TRBJ1-6; unclear D gene. The CDR3 runs to 14 residues. Germline CDR1 reads MNHNS; CDR2 reads SASEGT. The V gene lost 1 base and the J gene lost 10 bases, with 11 bases spanning the gap. CDR3 residues: CASSEVVRSSPLHF. The DNA of the CDR3 is TGTGCCAGCAGTGAAGTGGTCAGAAGCTCACCCCTCCACTTT.

This clonotype showed up many times. The V gene is TRBV2, the J gene TRBJ2-7; TRBD1 matches 8 bases. The CDR3 covers 15 residues. Germline V gene sequence: CDR1 SNHLY, CDR2 FYNNEI. Unmatched junction bases numbered 3, after V lost 2 bases and J lost 0 bases. This CDR3 reads CASSERTGSSYEQYF. CDR3 bases: TGTGCCAGCAGTGAACGGACAGGGAGCTCCTACGAGCAGTACTTC.